The source of this T cell receptor (beta chain) is a study of technical replicates of blood from a handful of donors. TCRdb keeps only in-frame clones here, not all; method: immunoSEQ multiplex PCR. Of some 69,000 clones in the sample, 80% to 90% were seen once. The sample comprised PBMCs. This TCR was recovered from a human donor in good health. Some clones in this sample may be carry-over from other donors' samples.

This CDR3 is CASLGPGLGPQETQYF. CDR3 DNA sequence: TGTGCCAGCTTGGGGCCAGGATTGGGGCCTCAAGAGACCCAGTACTTC. The chain uses TRBV2 and TRBJ2-5; TRBD1 might be the D (5 bases). This CDR3 comprises 16 residues. The ends were cut back, 8 bases at V and 2 bases at J, with 21 bases in the middle. The germline gives CDR1 SNHLY, CDR2 FYNNEI.